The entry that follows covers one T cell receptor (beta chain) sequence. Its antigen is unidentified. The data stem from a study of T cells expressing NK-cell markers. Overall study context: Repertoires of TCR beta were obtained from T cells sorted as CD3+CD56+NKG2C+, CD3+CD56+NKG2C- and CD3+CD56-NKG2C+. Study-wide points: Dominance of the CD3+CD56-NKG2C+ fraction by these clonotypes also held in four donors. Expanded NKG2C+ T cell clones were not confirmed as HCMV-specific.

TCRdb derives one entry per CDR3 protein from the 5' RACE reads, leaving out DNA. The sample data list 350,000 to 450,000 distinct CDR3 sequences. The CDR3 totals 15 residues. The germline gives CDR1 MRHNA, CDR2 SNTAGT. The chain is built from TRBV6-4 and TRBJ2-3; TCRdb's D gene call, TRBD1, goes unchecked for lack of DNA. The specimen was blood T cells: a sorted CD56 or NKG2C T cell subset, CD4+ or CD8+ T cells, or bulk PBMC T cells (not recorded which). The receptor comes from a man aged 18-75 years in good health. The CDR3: CASSEETAFTDTQYF.